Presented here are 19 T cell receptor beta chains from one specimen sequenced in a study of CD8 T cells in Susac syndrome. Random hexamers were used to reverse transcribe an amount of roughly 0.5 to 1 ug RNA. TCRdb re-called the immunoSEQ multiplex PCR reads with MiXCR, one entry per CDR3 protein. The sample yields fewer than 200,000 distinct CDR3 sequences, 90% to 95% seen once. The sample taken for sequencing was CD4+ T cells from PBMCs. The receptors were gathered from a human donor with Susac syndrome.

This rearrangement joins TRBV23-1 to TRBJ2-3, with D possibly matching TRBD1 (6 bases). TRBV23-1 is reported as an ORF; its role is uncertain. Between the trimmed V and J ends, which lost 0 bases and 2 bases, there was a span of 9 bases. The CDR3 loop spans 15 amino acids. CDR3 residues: CASSQSNRDTDTQYF. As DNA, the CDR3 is TGCGCCAGCAGTCAATCAAACAGGGACACAGATACGCAGTATTTT.

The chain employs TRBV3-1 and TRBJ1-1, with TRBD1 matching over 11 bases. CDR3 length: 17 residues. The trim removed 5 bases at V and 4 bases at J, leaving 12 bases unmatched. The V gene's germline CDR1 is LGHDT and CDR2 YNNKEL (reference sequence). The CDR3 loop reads CASSSWDRGDSGTEAFF. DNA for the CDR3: TGTGCCAGCAGCAGTTGGGACAGGGGGGATTCGGGCACTGAAGCTTTCTTT.

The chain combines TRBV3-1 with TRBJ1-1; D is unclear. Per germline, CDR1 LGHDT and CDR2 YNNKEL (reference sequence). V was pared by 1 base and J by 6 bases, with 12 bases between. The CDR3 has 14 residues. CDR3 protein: CASSQGVGGSEAFF. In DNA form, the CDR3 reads TGTGCCAGCAGCCAAGGGGTCGGAGGGTCTGAAGCTTTCTTT.

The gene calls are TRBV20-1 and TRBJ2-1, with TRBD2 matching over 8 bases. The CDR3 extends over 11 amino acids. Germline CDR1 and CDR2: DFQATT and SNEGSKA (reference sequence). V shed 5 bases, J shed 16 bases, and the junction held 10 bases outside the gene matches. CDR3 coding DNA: TGCAGTGCTCGCGACCGGGAGGGTCAATTCTTC. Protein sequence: CSARDREGQFF.

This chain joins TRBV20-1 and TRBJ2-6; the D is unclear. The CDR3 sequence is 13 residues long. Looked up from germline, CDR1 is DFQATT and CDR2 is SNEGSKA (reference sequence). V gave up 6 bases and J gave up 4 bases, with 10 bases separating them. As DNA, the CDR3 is TGCAGTGCCGGAGTAATGGGGGCCAACGTCCTGACTTTC. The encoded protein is CSAGVMGANVLTF.

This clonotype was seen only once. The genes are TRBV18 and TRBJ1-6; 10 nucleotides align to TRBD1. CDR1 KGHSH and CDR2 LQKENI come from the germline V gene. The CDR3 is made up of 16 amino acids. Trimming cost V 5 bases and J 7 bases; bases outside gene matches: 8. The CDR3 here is CASSSGQGGINSPLHF. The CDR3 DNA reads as TGTGCCAGCTCATCCGGACAGGGGGGAATAAATTCACCCCTCCACTTT. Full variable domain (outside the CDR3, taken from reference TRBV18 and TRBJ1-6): NAGVMQNPRHLVRRRGQEARLRCSPMKGHSHVYWYRQLPEEGLKFMVYLQKENIIDESGMPKERFSAEFPKEGPSILRIQQVVRGDSAAYFCASSSGQGGINSPLHFGNGTRLTVT.

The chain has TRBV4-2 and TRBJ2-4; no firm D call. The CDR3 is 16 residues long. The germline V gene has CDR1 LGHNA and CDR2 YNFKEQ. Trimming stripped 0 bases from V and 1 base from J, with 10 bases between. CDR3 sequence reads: CASSQDHFGAKNIQYF. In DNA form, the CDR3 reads TGTGCCAGCAGCCAAGATCATTTTGGGGCCAAAAACATTCAGTACTTC.

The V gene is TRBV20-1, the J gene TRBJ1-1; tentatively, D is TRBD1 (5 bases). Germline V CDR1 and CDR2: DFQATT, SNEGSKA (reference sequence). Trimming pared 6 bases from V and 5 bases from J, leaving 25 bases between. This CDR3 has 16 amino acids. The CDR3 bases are TGCAGTGCCTTTGTCCTGGGCTCAGGGATAGATACTGAAGCTTTCTTT. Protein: CSAFVLGSGIDTEAFF.

CDR3 amino acids: CASTQSGKYQETQYF. In DNA form, the CDR3 reads TGTGCCAGCACGCAAAGCGGGAAGTACCAAGAGACCCAGTACTTC. V is TRBV25-1 and J is TRBJ2-5, with 7 bases lining up with TRBD2. The CDR3 totals 15 residues. The germline gives CDR1 MGHDK, CDR2 SYGVNS. The V and J ends lost 7 bases and 0 bases, in that order; junction bases with no gene match: 8.

The CDR3 sequence is CASSQDRASGGSSSYNEQFF. The CDR3 bases are TGTGCCAGCAGCCAAGATCGGGCTAGCGGGGGTAGTAGCTCCTACAATGAGCAGTTCTTC. This chain connects TRBV4-2 to TRBJ2-1, with 10 bases lining up with TRBD2. This CDR3 comprises 20 residues. The J segment lost 0 bases and the V segment lost 0 bases, leaving 11 bases of the junction unmatched. CDR1 and CDR2 (germline): LGHNA, YNFKEQ.

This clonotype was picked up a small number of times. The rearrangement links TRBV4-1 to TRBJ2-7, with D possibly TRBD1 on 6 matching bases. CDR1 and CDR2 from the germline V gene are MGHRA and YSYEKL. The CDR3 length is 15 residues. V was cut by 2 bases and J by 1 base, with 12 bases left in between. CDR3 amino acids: CASSQQQGPSYEQYF. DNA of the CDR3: TGCGCCAGCAGCCAACAACAGGGCCCATCCTACGAGCAGTACTTC.

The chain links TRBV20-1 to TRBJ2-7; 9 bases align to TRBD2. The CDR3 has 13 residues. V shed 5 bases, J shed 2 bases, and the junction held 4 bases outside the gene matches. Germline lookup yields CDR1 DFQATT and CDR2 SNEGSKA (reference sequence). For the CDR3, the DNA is TGCAGTGCTGCCGCTAGCGGGACCTACGAGCAGTACTTC. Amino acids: CSAAASGTYEQYF.

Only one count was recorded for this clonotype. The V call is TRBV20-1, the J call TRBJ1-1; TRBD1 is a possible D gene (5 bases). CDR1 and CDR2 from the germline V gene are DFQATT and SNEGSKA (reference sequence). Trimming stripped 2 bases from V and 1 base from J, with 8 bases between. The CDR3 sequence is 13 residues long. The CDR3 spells CSARRDPNTEAFF. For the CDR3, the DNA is TGCAGTGCTAGAAGGGACCCGAACACTGAAGCTTTCTTT.

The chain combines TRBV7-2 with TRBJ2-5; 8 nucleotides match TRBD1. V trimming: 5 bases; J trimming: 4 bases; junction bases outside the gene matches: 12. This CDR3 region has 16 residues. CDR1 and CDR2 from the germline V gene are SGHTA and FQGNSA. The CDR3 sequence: CASSQGARGPRETQYF. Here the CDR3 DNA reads TGTGCCAGCAGCCAGGGGGCCCGAGGTCCCAGAGAGACCCAGTACTTC.

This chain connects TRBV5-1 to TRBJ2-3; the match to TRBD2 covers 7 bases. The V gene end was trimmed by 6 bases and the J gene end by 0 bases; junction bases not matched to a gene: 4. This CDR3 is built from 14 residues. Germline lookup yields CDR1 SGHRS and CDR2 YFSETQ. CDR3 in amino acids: CASTRTSSTDTQYF. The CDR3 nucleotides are TGCGCCAGCACCCGGACTAGTAGCACAGATACGCAGTATTTT.

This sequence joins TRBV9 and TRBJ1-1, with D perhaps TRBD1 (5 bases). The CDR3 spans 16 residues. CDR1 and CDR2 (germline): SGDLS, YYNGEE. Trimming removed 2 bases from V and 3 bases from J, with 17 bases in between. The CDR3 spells CASSVGLGQGDTEAFF. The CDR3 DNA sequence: TGTGCCAGCAGCGTGGGATTGGGGCAGGGAGACACTGAAGCTTTCTTT.

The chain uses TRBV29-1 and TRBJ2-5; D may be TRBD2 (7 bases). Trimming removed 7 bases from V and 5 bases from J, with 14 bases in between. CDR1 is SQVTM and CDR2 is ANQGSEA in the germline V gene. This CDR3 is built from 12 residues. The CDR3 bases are TGCAGCGGGGGGGGCTTAGATGAGACCCAGTACTTC. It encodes CSGGGLDETQYF.

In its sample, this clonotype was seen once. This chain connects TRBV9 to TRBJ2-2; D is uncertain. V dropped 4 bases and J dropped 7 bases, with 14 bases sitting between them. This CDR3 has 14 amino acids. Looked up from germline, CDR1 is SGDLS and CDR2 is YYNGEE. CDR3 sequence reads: CASSPRLGDGELFF. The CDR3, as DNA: TGTGCCAGCAGCCCCCGACTCGGAGACGGGGAGCTGTTTTTT.

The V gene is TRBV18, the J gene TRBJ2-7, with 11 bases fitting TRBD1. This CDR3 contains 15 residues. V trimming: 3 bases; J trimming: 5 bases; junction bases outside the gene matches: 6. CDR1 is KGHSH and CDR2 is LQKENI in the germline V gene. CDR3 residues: CASSPLGQGANEQYF. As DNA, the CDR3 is TGTGCCAGCTCACCGCTAGGACAGGGGGCGAACGAGCAGTACTTC.